This entry lists 22 T cell receptor beta chains sequenced from one sample in a study of T cells after yellow fever vaccination. TCRdb analysed the 5' RACE reads with MiXCR anew, one entry per CDR3 protein. The sample carries hundreds of thousands of distinct CDR3 sequences, over 15% recorded once. Specimen: PBMCs, collected before the yellow fever booster vaccination. The receptors stem from a man between 18 and 29 years old who received the YFV17D yellow fever vaccine.

V is TRBV5-1 and J is TRBJ2-3; 11 bases match TRBD1. V shed 3 bases and J 3 bases; nucleotides not matched to a gene: 9. From germline, CDR1 is SGHRS and CDR2 YFSETQ. The CDR3 totals 17 residues. Written as DNA, the CDR3 is TGCGCCAGCAGCTCTACCCGGACAGGGGGCACGACAGATACGCAGTATTTT. Its translation is CASSSTRTGGTTDTQYF.

This clonotype has only a few counts. One junction end disagrees with the germline gene, perhaps due to a read error. J is TRBJ2-3 and V is TRBV7-7, with D unresolved. This CDR3 comprises 16 residues. Germline values: CDR1 SSHAT, CDR2 FNYEAQ (reference sequence). CDR3 DNA sequence: TGTGCTAGCAGCCCCAGACCGCCGGCTAGCACAGATACGCAGTATTTT. Encoded protein: CASSPRPPASTDTQYF.

This clonotype showed up many times. The rearrangement joins TRBV20-1 to TRBJ2-5; D possibly corresponds to TRBD2 (7 bases). Germline V gene sequence: CDR1 DFQATT, CDR2 SNEGSKA (reference sequence). This CDR3 region has 14 residues. Trimming took off 7 bases at V and 5 bases at J, with 20 bases between the two ends. CDR3 in DNA: TGCAGTGTCCTCTTAGGGGGGGCAGGGGAGACCCAGTACTTC. It yields the protein CSVLLGGAGETQYF.

This clonotype was detected a few times. CDR3 sequence reads: CASSEGDWSSYEQYF. As DNA, the CDR3 is TGTGCCAGCAGTGAGGGGGACTGGAGCTCCTACGAGCAGTACTTC. V is TRBV25-1 and J is TRBJ2-7, with D tentatively TRBD2 (6 bases). Germline values: CDR1 MGHDK, CDR2 SYGVNS. This CDR3 spans 15 amino acids. The V and J ends lost 3 bases and 0 bases respectively, with 12 bases between them.

This rearrangement joins TRBV6-1 to TRBJ2-7, with D perhaps given as TRBD1 or TRBD2 (6 bases each). In germline, CDR1 is MNHNS, CDR2 SASEGT. CDR3 length: 15 amino acids. Trimming took off 8 bases at V and 0 bases at J, with 17 bases between the two ends. CDR3 in DNA: TGTGCCAGCTGTCGGGGGTCGACAGGCTCCTACGAGCAGTACTTC. This codes for CASCRGSTGSYEQYF.

This sequence joins TRBV5-6 and TRBJ2-1; D gene uncertain. The ends were cut back, 4 bases at V and 0 bases at J, with 14 bases in the middle. The CDR3 consists of 16 residues. Germline loops: CDR1 SGHDT, CDR2 YYEEEE. In nucleotides, the CDR3 is TGTGCCAGCAGCACAGAGACGCAGAGCTCCTACAATGAGCAGTTCTTC. Translated: CASSTETQSSYNEQFF. The full variable domain, with the rest looked up from reference TRBV5-6 and TRBJ2-1, is DAGVTQSPTHLIKTRGQQVTLRCSPKSGHDTVSWYQQALGQGPQFIFQYYEEEERQRGNFPDRFSGHQFPNYSSELNVNALLLGDSALYLCASSTETQSSYNEQFFGPGTRLTVL.

The chain couples TRBV6-5 to TRBJ1-3; D is unresolved. The germline V gene encodes CDR1 MNHEY and CDR2 SVGAGI. The V gene lost 4 bases and the J gene lost 4 bases, with 20 bases spanning the gap. The CDR3 extends over 17 amino acids. CDR3 nucleotide sequence: TGTGCCAGCAGTTTTGGCAGGTCTCCTTCTAGCGGAAACACCATATATTTT. It encodes CASSFGRSPSSGNTIYF.

The chain combines TRBV30 with TRBJ2-3; D gene ambiguous. Germline values: CDR1 GTSNPN, CDR2 SVGIG (reference sequence). Between the trimmed V and J ends, which lost 0 bases and 4 bases, there was a span of 14 bases. CDR3 length equals 15 residues. The CDR3 DNA follows: TGTGCCTGGAGTGTTTCGAGATCCCGGGCAGATACGCAGTATTTT. Amino acid sequence: CAWSVSRSRADTQYF.

The gene calls are TRBV12-3 or TRBV12-4 and TRBJ1-2, with 7 bases matching TRBD1. Losses at the gene ends were 6 bases for V and 4 bases for J; bases not matched to a gene: 11. This CDR3 is 15 amino acids long. The CDR3 bases are TGTGCCAGCAGCCCCTACGGGACAGCGATCTATGGCTACACCTTC. This translates into CASSPYGTAIYGYTF.

This clonotype has only one observation. The chain is built from TRBV4-2 and TRBJ2-2, with D possibly being TRBD2 (5 bases). The germline V gene encodes CDR1 LGHNA and CDR2 YNFKEQ. V lost 1 base and J 1 base, leaving 13 bases between the germline ends. This CDR3 has 17 amino acids. CDR3 residues: CASSQVASGGNTGELFF. CDR3 sequence (DNA): TGTGCCAGCAGCCAAGTTGCCAGCGGTGGGAACACCGGGGAGCTGTTTTTT.

The chain employs TRBV5-1 and TRBJ2-3; 7 positions agree with TRBD1. Per the germline V gene, CDR1 is SGHRS and CDR2 is YFSETQ. Unmatched junction bases numbered 8, after V lost 0 bases and J lost 4 bases. The CDR3 totals 16 residues. The CDR3 is CASSLGDRISADTQYF. CDR3 bases: TGCGCCAGCAGCTTGGGGGACAGAATTAGCGCAGATACGCAGTATTTT.

The chain links TRBV11-2 to TRBJ2-1, with no clear D. The CDR3 runs 14 residues. In germline, CDR1 is SGHAT, CDR2 FQNNGV. V lost 3 bases and J lost 0, with 6 bases in between. In DNA, the CDR3 is TGTGCCAGCAGCTTGATGGACTCCTACAATGAGCAGTTCTTC. It is translated as CASSLMDSYNEQFF.

This clonotype was found a few times. The V and J genes are TRBV9 and TRBJ1-6, with D possibly TRBD1 on 5 matching bases. Germline V CDR1 and CDR2: SGDLS, YYNGEE. The CDR3 spans 14 residues. V was shortened by 4 bases and J by 6 bases, with 11 bases between the two germline ends. In nucleotides, the CDR3 is TGTGCCAGCAGCCCGGGAGGGGTTAATTCACCCCTCCACTTT. This translates into CASSPGGVNSPLHF. Supplemented by reference TRBV9 and TRBJ1-6, the full variable domain reads DSGVTQTPKHLITATGQRVTLRCSPRSGDLSVYWYQQSLDQGLQFLIQYYNGEERAKGNILERFSAQQFPDLHSELNLSSLELGDSALYFCASSPGGVNSPLHFGNGTRLTVT.

This clonotype was detected many times. The genes are TRBV10-3 and TRBJ2-6; TRBD2 might be the D (6 bases). Germline values: CDR1 ENHRY, CDR2 SYGVKD. The V end was cut by 4 bases, the J end by 2 bases, with 12 bases between. The CDR3 length is 16 residues. The CDR3 bases are TGTGCCATCAGTGGAACAGGAGGGGCTGGGGCCAACGTCCTGACTTTC. As protein: CAISGTGGAGANVLTF.

The J gene is TRBJ2-5, the V gene TRBV7-2; the D gene is possibly TRBD2 (5 bases). Germline lookup yields CDR1 SGHTA and CDR2 FQGNSA. The V end was cut by 7 bases, the J end by 5 bases, with 14 bases between. The length of the CDR3 is 13 residues. The CDR3 DNA reads TGTGCCAGCACCAACCCTAGCAGGGAGACCCAGTACTTC. This codes for CASTNPSRETQYF.

The CDR3 is CSAPKSTGQGLNGELFF. The CDR3 DNA sequence: TGCAGTGCCCCTAAGTCCACCGGACAGGGGCTCAACGGGGAGCTGTTTTTT. The V gene is TRBV20-1, the J gene TRBJ2-2, with 9 bases matching TRBD1. The J segment lost 7 bases and the V segment lost 6 bases, leaving 18 bases of the junction unmatched. The CDR3 has 17 residues. Germline lookup yields CDR1 DFQATT and CDR2 SNEGSKA (reference sequence).

Only one count was recorded for this clonotype. V usage is TRBV9 and J usage is TRBJ1-5; D perhaps matches TRBD1 (5 bases). V shed 3 bases and J shed 1 base, with 11 bases lying between them. The CDR3 spans 15 residues. Germline V gene data show CDR1 as SGDLS and CDR2 as YYNGEE. The CDR3 DNA reads as TGTGCCAGCAGCGAAGGTGGGGCCAGCAATCAGCCCCAGCATTTT. Amino acids: CASSEGGASNQPQHF.

This clonotype was seen many times. V and J are TRBV7-3 and TRBJ2-6; D not certain. The CDR3 covers 18 residues. V was trimmed by 5 bases and J by 0 bases, leaving 17 bases between them. The germline V gene encodes CDR1 SGHTA and CDR2 FQGTGA. For the CDR3, the DNA is TGTGCCAGCAGCCCAGTTGGCGTCCTAGGCTCTGGGGCCAACGTCCTGACTTTC. Amino acid sequence: CASSPVGVLGSGANVLTF.

Only a few counts were recorded for this clonotype. The genes are TRBV6-2 or TRBV6-3 and TRBJ2-7; D assignment may be TRBD1 or TRBD2 (5 bases each). The CDR3 sequence is 14 residues long. V shed 7 bases and J shed 5 bases, with 18 bases lying between them. The V gene's germline CDR1 is MNHEY and CDR2 SVGEGT. CDR3 nucleotides: TGTGCCAGCAAACCTGAGGGGAGTTTCCACGAGCAGTACTTC. This encodes CASKPEGSFHEQYF.

This clonotype was picked up a small number of times. This chain connects TRBV9 to TRBJ1-4; tentative D call: TRBD1 (5 bases). Germline CDR1 SGDLS, CDR2 YYNGEE. V lost 2 bases and J lost 10, with 15 bases in between. The CDR3 has 14 residues. CDR3 DNA: TGTGCCAGCAGCGTTGGCCAGGGCCCCTTAAAACTGTTTTTT. Translating it yields CASSVGQGPLKLFF.

The V and J genes are TRBV7-2 and TRBJ2-3; 7 bases match TRBD1. The CDR3 totals 14 residues. J gave up 3 bases and V 5 bases, and 5 bases lay outside the gene matches. The germline V gene encodes CDR1 SGHTA and CDR2 FQGNSA. This CDR3 is CASSETGKTDTQYF. As DNA, the CDR3 is TGTGCCAGCAGCGAGACAGGGAAGACAGATACGCAGTATTTT.

This clonotype has only a few counts. This rearrangement joins TRBV6-4 to TRBJ2-1; D ambiguous. Germline V gives CDR1 MRHNA, CDR2 SNTAGT. Between the trimmed V and J ends, which lost 4 bases and 7 bases, there was a span of 20 bases. The CDR3 runs 16 residues. The CDR3 coding sequence is TGTGCCAGCAGTGTGGGGTTTGGGCGAGTCGCGAATGAGCAGTTCTTC. It codes for CASSVGFGRVANEQFF.